This TCR delta chain was documented in a study of gamma-delta chains in newborns, infants, children. Whole-study context: Innate gammadelta T cells reportedly expand polyclonally right after birth, driven by microbial exposure, per the title.

Details on this clone: TCRdb's protein, taken from a much larger clone, differs from this DNA's translation at residue 7, likely owing to a read error; the protein displayed comes from the DNA.

In germline, CDR1 is GEAIGNYY, CDR2 EKD. The CDR3 runs to 15 residues. V lost 4 bases and J lost 0, with 14 bases in between. TCRdb re-called clones from the reads via CATT. Among about 4,000 delta-chain clones, under 15% were seen once, and the ten largest hold 8.5%. The sequenced material came from blood. The receptor was isolated from a child who was a newborn, infant or young child, either healthy, febrile or measles-vaccinated (not recorded which). The chain employs TRDV2 and TRDJ1; possibly TRDD3 for D (5 bases). The CDR3 reads CACEQGCGYTDKLIF. The CDR3 DNA follows: TGTGCCTGTGAACAGGGATGCGGGTACACCGATAAACTCATCTTT.